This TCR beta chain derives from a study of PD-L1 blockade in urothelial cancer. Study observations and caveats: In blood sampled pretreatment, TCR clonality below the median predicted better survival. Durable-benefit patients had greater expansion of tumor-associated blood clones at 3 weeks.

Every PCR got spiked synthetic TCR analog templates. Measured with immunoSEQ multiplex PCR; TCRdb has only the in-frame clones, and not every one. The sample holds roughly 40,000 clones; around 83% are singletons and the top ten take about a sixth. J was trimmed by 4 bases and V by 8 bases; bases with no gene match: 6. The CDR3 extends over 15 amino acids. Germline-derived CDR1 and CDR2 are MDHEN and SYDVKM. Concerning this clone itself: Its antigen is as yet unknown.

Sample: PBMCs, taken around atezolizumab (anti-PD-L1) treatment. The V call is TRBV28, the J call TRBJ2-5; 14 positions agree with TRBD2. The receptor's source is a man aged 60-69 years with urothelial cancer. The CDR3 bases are TGTGCCAGCCGGGGACTAGCGGGAGCAGGAGAGACCCAGTACTTC. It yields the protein CASRGLAGAGETQYF.